The sequence of this T cell receptor (beta chain) was determined in a study of identical twins. Points from the study as a whole: An excess of low generation probability was shown by twin-shared out-of-frame alpha sequences. Rather than following the same donors, the conclusions depended on cross-sectional statistical analysis. Abundant beta clonotypes from cord blood had fewer insertions, unlike memory repertoires, which showed none.

The table lists this clonotype with a few counts. What it recognizes is unknown. TCRdb independently ran MiXCR on the 5' RACE reads; one entry per CDR3 protein. The data contain 250,000 to 300,000 distinct CDR3 sequences, roughly 10% of them singletons. This sample was shared with a second study, whose subject was yellow fever vaccine responses in identical twins.

The specimen was CD8+ T cells sorted from blood. The sequence was obtained from a woman between 18 and 30 years old in good health.

CDR3 sequence (DNA): TGTGCCAGCAGCTTAGCTAGCGGGAGCTTTGAGACCCAGTACTTC. It specifies CASSLASGSFETQYF. This chain uses TRBV7-9 with TRBJ2-5, with TRBD2 matching 9 bases. CDR3 size: 15 residues. CDR1 and CDR2 (germline): SEHNR, FQNEAQ (reference sequence). V was pared by 0 bases and J by 5 bases, with 4 bases of the junction left unmatched.